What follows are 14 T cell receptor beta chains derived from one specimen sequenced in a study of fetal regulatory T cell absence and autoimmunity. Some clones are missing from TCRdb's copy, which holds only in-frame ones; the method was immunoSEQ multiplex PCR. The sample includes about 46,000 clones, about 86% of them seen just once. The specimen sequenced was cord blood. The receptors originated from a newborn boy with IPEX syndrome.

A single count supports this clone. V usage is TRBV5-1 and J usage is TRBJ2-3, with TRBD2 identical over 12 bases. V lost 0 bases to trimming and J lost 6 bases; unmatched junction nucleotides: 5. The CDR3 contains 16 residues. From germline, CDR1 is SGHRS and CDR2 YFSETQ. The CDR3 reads CASSLAPSGGGDTQYF. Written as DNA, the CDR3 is TGCGCCAGCAGCTTGGCCCCTAGCGGGGGGGGTGATACGCAGTATTTT.

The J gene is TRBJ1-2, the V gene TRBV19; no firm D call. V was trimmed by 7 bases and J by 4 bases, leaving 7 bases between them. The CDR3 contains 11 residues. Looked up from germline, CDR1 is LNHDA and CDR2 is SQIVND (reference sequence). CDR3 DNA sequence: TGTGCCAGTACTGCGGGCTATGGCTACACCTTC. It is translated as CASTAGYGYTF.

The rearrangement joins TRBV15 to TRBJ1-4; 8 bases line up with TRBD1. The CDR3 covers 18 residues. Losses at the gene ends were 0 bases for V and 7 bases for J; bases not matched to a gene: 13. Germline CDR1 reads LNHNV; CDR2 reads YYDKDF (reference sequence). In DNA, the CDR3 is TGTGCCACCAGCAGAGAAGGACAGGGAAAGAATTATGGTGAAAAACTGTTTTTT. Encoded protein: CATSREGQGKNYGEKLFF.

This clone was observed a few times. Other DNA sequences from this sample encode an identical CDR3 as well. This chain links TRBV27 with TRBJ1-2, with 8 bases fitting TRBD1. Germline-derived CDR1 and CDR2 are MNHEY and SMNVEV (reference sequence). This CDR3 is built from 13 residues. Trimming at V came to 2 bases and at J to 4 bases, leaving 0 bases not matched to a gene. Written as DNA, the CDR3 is TGTGCCAGCAGTTTAGGACAGGGCTATGGCTACACCTTC. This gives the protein CASSLGQGYGYTF.

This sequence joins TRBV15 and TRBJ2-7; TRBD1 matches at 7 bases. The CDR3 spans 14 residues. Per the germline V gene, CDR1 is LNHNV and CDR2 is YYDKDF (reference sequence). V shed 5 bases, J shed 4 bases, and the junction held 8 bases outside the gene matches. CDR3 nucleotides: TGTGCCACCAGCGGAAGGGACAGAGGTTACGAGCAGTACTTC. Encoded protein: CATSGRDRGYEQYF.

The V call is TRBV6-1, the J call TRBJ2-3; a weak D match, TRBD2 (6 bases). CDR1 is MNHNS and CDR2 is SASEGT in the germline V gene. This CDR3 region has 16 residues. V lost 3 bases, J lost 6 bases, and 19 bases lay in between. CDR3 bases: TGTGCCAGCAGTGAGGAGACTAGTGAACCGTGGGATACGCAGTATTTT. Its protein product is CASSEETSEPWDTQYF.

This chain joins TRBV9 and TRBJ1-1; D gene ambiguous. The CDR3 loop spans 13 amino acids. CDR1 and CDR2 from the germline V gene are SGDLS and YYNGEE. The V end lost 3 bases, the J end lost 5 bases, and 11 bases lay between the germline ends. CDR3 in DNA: TGTGCCAGCAGCGGATTGGGAGGGACTGAAGCTTTCTTT. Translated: CASSGLGGTEAFF.

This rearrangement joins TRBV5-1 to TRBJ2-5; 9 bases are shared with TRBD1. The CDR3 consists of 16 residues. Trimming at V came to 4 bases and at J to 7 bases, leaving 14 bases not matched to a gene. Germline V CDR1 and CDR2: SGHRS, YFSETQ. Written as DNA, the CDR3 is TGCGCCAGCAGCCCGACTTCGACAGGGGGGGCAGGGACCCAGTACTTC. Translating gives CASSPTSTGGAGTQYF.

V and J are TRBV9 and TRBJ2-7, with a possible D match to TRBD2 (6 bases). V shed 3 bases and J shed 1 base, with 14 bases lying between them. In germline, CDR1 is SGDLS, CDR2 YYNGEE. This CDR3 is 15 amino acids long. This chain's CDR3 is CASSAYGGTSYEQYF. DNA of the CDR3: TGTGCCAGCAGCGCCTACGGGGGTACGTCCTACGAGCAGTACTTC.

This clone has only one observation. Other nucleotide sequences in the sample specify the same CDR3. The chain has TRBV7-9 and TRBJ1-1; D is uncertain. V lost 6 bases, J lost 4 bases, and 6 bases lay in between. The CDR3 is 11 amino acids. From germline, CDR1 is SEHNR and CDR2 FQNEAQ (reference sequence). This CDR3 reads CASSLVTEAFF. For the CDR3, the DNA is TGTGCCAGCAGTCTGGTCACTGAAGCTTTCTTT.

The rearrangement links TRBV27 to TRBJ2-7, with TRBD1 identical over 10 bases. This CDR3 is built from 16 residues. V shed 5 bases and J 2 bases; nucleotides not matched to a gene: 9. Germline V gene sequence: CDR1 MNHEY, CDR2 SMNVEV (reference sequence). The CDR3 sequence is CASSGLDRGFPYEQYF. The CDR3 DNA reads TGTGCCAGCAGTGGGCTGGACAGGGGGTTTCCCTACGAGCAGTACTTC.

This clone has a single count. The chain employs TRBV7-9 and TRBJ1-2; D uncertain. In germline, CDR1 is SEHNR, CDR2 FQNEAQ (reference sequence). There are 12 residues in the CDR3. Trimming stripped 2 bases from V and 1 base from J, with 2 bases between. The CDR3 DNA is TGTGCCAGCAGCTTACATAACTATGGCTACACCTTC. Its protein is CASSLHNYGYTF.

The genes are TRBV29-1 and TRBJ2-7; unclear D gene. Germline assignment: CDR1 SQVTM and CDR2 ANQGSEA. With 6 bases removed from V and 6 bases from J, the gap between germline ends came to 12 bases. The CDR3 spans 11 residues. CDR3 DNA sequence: TGCAGCGTCATCAGCGTCGGCGAGCAGTACTTC. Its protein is CSVISVGEQYF.

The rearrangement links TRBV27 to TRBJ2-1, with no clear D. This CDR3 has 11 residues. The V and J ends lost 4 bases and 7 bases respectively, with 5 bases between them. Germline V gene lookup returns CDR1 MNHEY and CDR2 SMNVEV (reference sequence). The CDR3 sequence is CASSSWNEQFF. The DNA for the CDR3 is TGTGCCAGCAGTTCCTGGAATGAGCAGTTCTTC.